These T cell receptor beta chains were read from a single sample in a study of T cell changes during pregnancy in multiple sclerosis. Method: immunoSEQ multiplex PCR; TCRdb's copy keeps in-frame clones and lacks some. The data show approximately 40,000 clones, 90% to 97% seen once. Sequences were derived from peripheral blood, sampled in the second trimester of pregnancy. All receptors derive from a female donor with multiple sclerosis, enrolled in a pregnancy study. CDR3s include the opening cysteine and the closing phenylalanine or tryptophan.

len	v_gene	j_gene	CDR3aa
15	TRBV27	TRBJ2-1	CASSFTESSYNEQFF
15	TRBV7-7	TRBJ2-1	CASSPGTSGHNEQFF
14	TRBV9	TRBJ2-1	CASSVVGGRGEQFF
18	TRBV7-2	TRBJ2-2	CASSLESGWQGSTGELFF
13	TRBV7-7	TRBJ1-1	CASSSQLNTEAFF
12	TRBV6-1	TRBJ2-7	CASSPLSGSLYF
14	TRBV11-2	TRBJ2-1	CASSFELAGVEQFF
16	TRBV13	TRBJ2-2	CASSLGLAGGTGELFF
14	TRBV5-1	TRBJ2-5	CASSLEGGRETQYF
14	TRBV4-3	TRBJ2-3	CASSVGGVSDTQYF
16	TRBV19	TRBJ1-5	CASKTDGAIGNQPQHF
15	TRBV7-9	TRBJ2-7	CASSSLVGQGYEQYF
19	TRBV29-1	TRBJ2-1	CSVNRGTGGTGRKGNEQFF
14	TRBV6-6	TRBJ2-7	CASSKLAGAYEQYF
14	TRBV27	TRBJ2-7	CASSWGLEQAEQYF
14	TRBV6-6	TRBJ2-5	CASSSNRGQETQYF
16	TRBV5-8	TRBJ2-3	CASSLQTSGVTDTQYF
12	TRBV10-3	TRBJ1-3	CAITHTGNTIYF
16	TRBV7-2	TRBJ2-3	CASSLVVPGGVDTQYF
14	TRBV5-4	TRBJ1-3	CASSSRSEGNTIYF
16	TRBV19	TRBJ1-5	CASSINGRYSNQPQHF
12	TRBV12-5	TRBJ1-1	CASGYAGAEAFF
16	TRBV4-3	TRBJ2-1	CASSQGAQGAYNEQFF
15	TRBV2	TRBJ2-3	CASSTGGRGTDTQYF
13	TRBV5-1	TRBJ2-5	CASSLVRQETQYF
15	TRBV10-3	TRBJ2-3	CAISLGLADTDTQYF
15	TRBV28	TRBJ2-7	CASSLWSGGSYEQYF
15	TRBV11-3	TRBJ1-1	CASSSSGGVNTEAFF
14	TRBV6-1	TRBJ1-2	CASSDRGRGYGYTF
16	TRBV27	TRBJ2-1	CATRTSGSTVINEQFF
16	TRBV7-2	TRBJ1-6	CASSLDPGLENSPLHF
19	TRBV28	TRBJ2-7	CASSARRRGPGFRPYEQYF
13	TRBV7-2	TRBJ1-2	CASIGQYPYGYTF